Following are 11 T cell receptor beta chains from one sample sequenced in a study of blood T cell repertoires in COVID-19. Profiling relied on immunoSEQ multiplex PCR, and the TCRdb table lists in-frame clones only, not all of them. The sample lists about 170,000 clones, 80% to 85% occurring once. The sequenced sample consisted of peripheral blood. The receptor source for this set is a human donor with acute or convalescent COVID-19. The donor label of this sample is uncertain.

CDR3 DNA: TGTGCCAGCAACCCTGACAGGCAGAATGAAAAACTGTTTTTT. It specifies CASNPDRQNEKLFF. This chain connects TRBV28 to TRBJ1-4; D might be TRBD1 (6 bases). Looked up from germline, CDR1 is MDHEN and CDR2 is SYDVKM. The V and J ends lost 7 bases and 5 bases respectively, with 14 bases between them. The CDR3 runs 14 residues.

This clone was detected a few times. V is TRBV6-5 and J is TRBJ1-1, with D possibly TRBD1 on 5 matching bases. V was pared by 7 bases and J by 3 bases, with 15 bases between. Germline V gene sequence: CDR1 MNHEY, CDR2 SVGAGI. This CDR3 comprises 14 residues. Here the CDR3 DNA reads TGTGCCAGCACCCACCGTATCAGGGACACTGAAGCTTTCTTT. As protein: CASTHRIRDTEAFF.

This chain joins TRBV19 and TRBJ2-3, with TRBD2 matching over 12 bases. This CDR3 has 16 amino acids. Germline V gene data show CDR1 as LNHDA and CDR2 as SQIVND (reference sequence). V shed 5 bases, J shed 4 bases, and the junction held 7 bases outside the gene matches. The CDR3 coding sequence is TGTGCCAGTAGTCCCGGTTCTAGCGGGGGGGCAGATACGCAGTATTTT. This gives the protein CASSPGSSGGADTQYF.

This rearrangement joins TRBV12-3 or TRBV12-4 to TRBJ2-5; D is ambiguous. There are 13 residues in the CDR3. V dropped 5 bases and J dropped 1 base, with 8 bases sitting between them. The chain's CDR3 is CASSAVAQETQYF. The CDR3 DNA sequence: TGTGCCAGCAGTGCAGTGGCCCAAGAGACCCAGTACTTC.

This clone turned up a few times. The same CDR3 is also encoded by other DNA sequences in this sample. The V call is TRBV18, the J call TRBJ1-4; D is possibly TRBD1 (6 bases). Looked up from germline, CDR1 is KGHSH and CDR2 is LQKENI. The V end was cut by 3 bases, the J end by 0 bases, with 8 bases between. The CDR3 consists of 15 residues. The CDR3, as DNA: TGTGCCAGCTCACCCTCAGGGGCAACTAATGAAAAACTGTTTTTT. It translates to CASSPSGATNEKLFF.

The rearrangement uses TRBV2 and TRBJ2-3, with 12 bases matching TRBD1. Germline-derived CDR1 and CDR2 are SNHLY and FYNNEI. V trimming: 8 bases; J trimming: 6 bases; junction bases outside the gene matches: 3. There are 13 residues in the CDR3. CDR3 DNA: TGTGCCAGCCGGGACAGGGGGCCCGATACGCAGTATTTT. Translation gives CASRDRGPDTQYF.

The chain links TRBV5-5 to TRBJ2-4; 10 nucleotides agree with TRBD1. Germline loops: CDR1 SGHKS, CDR2 YYEKEE (reference sequence). V was clipped by 3 bases and J by 4 bases; unmatched bases: 4. CDR3 size: 15 residues. This CDR3 reads CASSSGQGKKNIQYF. Here the CDR3 DNA reads TGTGCCAGCAGCTCGGGACAGGGGAAGAAAAACATTCAGTACTTC.

The CDR3 reads CASSRTGFGYGYTF. The CDR3 nucleotides read TGTGCCAGCAGTCGGACAGGGTTTGGCTATGGCTACACCTTC. The chain couples TRBV6-5 to TRBJ1-2; 8 bases fit TRBD1. The V and J ends lost 5 bases and 4 bases, in that order; junction bases with no gene match: 6. The CDR3 contains 14 residues. Germline V gives CDR1 MNHEY, CDR2 SVGAGI.

The gene calls are TRBV19 and TRBJ1-1; no clear D. This CDR3 has 15 residues. Trimming stripped 3 bases from V and 0 bases from J, with 11 bases between. Per the germline V gene, CDR1 is LNHDA and CDR2 is SQIVND (reference sequence). The CDR3, as DNA: TGTGCCAGTAGTATGGCAGGCTACATGAACACTGAAGCTTTCTTT. Residues: CASSMAGYMNTEAFF.

The chain carries TRBV28 and TRBJ1-3; D is uncertain. Trimming shortened V by 3 bases and J by 0 bases, and 6 bases separated the two germline ends. CDR1 is MDHEN, CDR2 SYDVKM, per germline. The CDR3 is made up of 14 amino acids. The CDR3, as DNA: TGTGCCAGCAGTTTTAGCTCCTCTGGAAACACCATATATTTT. Protein: CASSFSSSGNTIYF.

In nucleotides, the CDR3 is TGTGCCAGCTCACAATTGGGACAAGACTACGAGCAGTACTTC. Its translation: CASSQLGQDYEQYF. The chain carries TRBV18 and TRBJ2-7, with D possibly matching TRBD1 (6 bases). The CDR3 is made up of 14 amino acids. Between the trimmed V and J ends, which lost 4 bases and 3 bases, there was a span of 13 bases. Looked up from germline, CDR1 is KGHSH and CDR2 is LQKENI.